A selection of T cell receptor beta chains follows, all from one sample in a study of T cell responses to AZD1222 COVID-19 vaccine. The assay was immunoSEQ multiplex PCR, and TCRdb's table has in-frame clones only and misses some. The sample records about 75,000 clones, around 89% being singletons. This sample comprised peripheral blood, obtained 28 days after the second dose of the MenACWY control vaccine. The origin of the receptors is an adult who received the MenACWY meningococcal vaccine as a control. CDR3s include the opening cysteine and the closing phenylalanine or tryptophan. The D gene is left open where the match is weak. Not every row has a clone size; where given, it reads once, few, many or a size class.

d_gene	j_gene	v_gene	len	abundance	CDR3nt	CDR3aa
TRBD1	TRBJ1-2	TRBV20-1	9	.	TGCAGTGCCACCCGGACAGGGTTTTTC	CSATRTGFF
TRBD1	TRBJ1-2	TRBV5-6	14	.	TGTGCCAGCCGTTCCGGGACAGCTAACTATGGCTACACCTTC	CASRSGTANYGYTF
.	TRBJ2-5	TRBV18	14	.	TGTGCCAGCTCACCCACCCGTGCGCAGGAGACCCAGTACTTC	CASSPTRAQETQYF
.	TRBJ1-6	TRBV5-1	14	once	TGCGCCAGCAGCTTGGCCCGGGGAGACTCACCCCTCCACTTT	CASSLARGDSPLHF
.	TRBJ1-6	TRBV3-1/TRBV3-2	14	.	TGTGCCAGCAAACCGTGGGCCGGTAATTCACCCCTCCACTTT	CASKPWAGNSPLHF
TRBD1	TRBJ1-1	TRBV4-1	13	.	TGCGCCAGCAGCCAAGATCTGCAGGGGGCAGCTTTCTTT	CASSQDLQGAAFF
.	TRBJ1-5	TRBV27	14	.	TGTGCCAGCAGTTTTCGCGGATTGAATCAGCCCCAGCATTTT	CASSFRGLNQPQHF
.	TRBJ1-3	TRBV6-5	13	.	TGTGCCACCAGGGACCCAAGGGGTAACACCATATATTTT	CATRDPRGNTIYF
.	TRBJ2-1	TRBV7-8	12	.	TGTGCCAGCAGCCCCGGGCGAGATGAGCAGTTCTTC	CASSPGRDEQFF
.	TRBJ1-1	TRBV27	12	.	TGTGCCAGCAGGGCGGGAGGCACTGAAGCTTTCTTT	CASRAGGTEAFF
TRBD2	TRBJ2-1	TRBV9	15	many	TGTGCCAGCAGCGCCGGAGCGGGGTCATACAATGAGCAGTTCTTC	CASSAGAGSYNEQFF
.	TRBJ2-2	TRBV6-4	14	.	TGTGCCAGCAGTAGGGAGGCAAGAACCGGGGAGCTGTTTTTT	CASSREARTGELFF
.	TRBJ1-4	TRBV18	16	few	TGTGCCAGCTCCCCTTCTTCGGGGCTCGCTAATGAAAAACTGTTTTTT	CASSPSSGLANEKLFF
TRBD1	TRBJ1-1	TRBV28	15	few	TGTGCCAGCAGTTCCGTTGGGACAGGGTTAGTGGCGGCTTTCTTT	CASSSVGTGLVAAFF
.	TRBJ2-5	TRBV5-1	12	.	TGCGCCAGCAGCGGTTCCAGGGAGACCCAGTACTTC	CASSGSRETQYF
.	TRBJ1-3	TRBV5-1	15	.	TGCGCCAGCAGCTTGCCAGACAACTCTGGAAACACCATATATTTT	CASSLPDNSGNTIYF
.	TRBJ2-1	TRBV11-3	19	few	TGTGCCAGCAGCTTAGAGGAGAGGAGACTTCAGAGCTCCTACAATGAGCAGTTCTTC	CASSLEERRLQSSYNEQFF
.	TRBJ1-4	TRBV28	15	.	TGTGCCAGCAGCAAACCGGGACGTCGCGATGAAAAACTGTTTTTT	CASSKPGRRDEKLFF
.	TRBJ2-5	TRBV27	16	.	TGTGCCAGCAGTTTATGGGACCCCTGGGAGAGAGAGACCCAGTACTTC	CASSLWDPWERETQYF
TRBD1	TRBJ1-5	TRBV4-2	16	.	TGTGCCAGCAGCCAAGATGGGGGGACAGGATTTCAGCCCCAGCATTTT	CASSQDGGTGFQPQHF
TRBD2	TRBJ2-3	TRBV7-2	13	.	TGTGCCAGCACCCTTGGTAGCGGGGGTACGCAGTATTTT	CASTLGSGGTQYF
TRBD1	TRBJ2-3	TRBV30	15	once	TGTGCCTGGAGCCGCCGGGACAGGGCTACAGATACGCAGTATTTT	CAWSRRDRATDTQYF
.	TRBJ2-7	TRBV11-2	13	.	TGTGCCAGCAGCCCGGGACCTTCCTACGAGCAGTACTTC	CASSPGPSYEQYF
TRBD1	TRBJ1-2	TRBV5-8	14	.	TGTGCCAGCAGCTTGACAGGGGGCAACTATGGCTACACCTTC	CASSLTGGNYGYTF